This entry lists 5 T cell receptor beta chains sequenced from one sample in a study of OX40 agonist ivuxolimab in advanced cancers. Repertoires were generated with immunoSEQ multiplex PCR, while TCRdb's copy carries only in-frame clones and drops some. The repertoire holds 55,000 to 80,000 clones, approximately 91% seen once, with approximately 0.3% in the top ten. This specimen was CD4+ or CD8+ T cells sorted from blood, taken in a trial of the OX40 agonist ivuxolimab. The receptors originated from an adult with an advanced solid tumor such as melanoma, head and neck, liver or kidney cancer.

The chain joins TRBV5-1 to TRBJ1-2; 7 nucleotides align to TRBD1. The germline CDR1 and CDR2 sequences are SGHRS and YFSETQ. The CDR3 length is 15 residues. The trim removed 2 bases at V and 0 bases at J, leaving 4 bases unmatched. The CDR3 region has the DNA TGCGCCAGCAGCTTAAGGACAGGAGCTAACTATGGCTACACCTTC. As protein: CASSLRTGANYGYTF.

CDR3 sequence (DNA): TGTGCCAGCAGCGTAGATGGGGAAGGCTATGGCTACACCTTC. Residues: CASSVDGEGYGYTF. The chain recombines TRBV9 with TRBJ1-2; D remains ambiguous. Germline lookup yields CDR1 SGDLS and CDR2 YYNGEE. The CDR3 covers 14 residues. V was shortened by 0 bases and J by 4 bases, with 10 bases between the two germline ends. Full variable domain (rest looked up from reference TRBV9 and TRBJ1-2): DSGVTQTPKHLITATGQRVTLRCSPRSGDLSVYWYQQSLDQGLQFLIQYYNGEERAKGNILERFSAQQFPDLHSELNLSSLELGDSALYFCASSVDGEGYGYTFGSGTRLTVV.

This chain connects TRBV2 to TRBJ1-2; D not certain. Germline V lookup: CDR1 SNHLY, CDR2 FYNNEI. The CDR3 covers 15 residues. V lost 2 bases to trimming and J lost 6 bases, with 16 bases between them. The CDR3, as DNA: TGTGCCAGCAGTGAACAAGGGCCCAGGCAAAATGGCTACACCTTC. Translating it yields CASSEQGPRQNGYTF.

This chain connects TRBV10-3 to TRBJ2-5; TRBD2 agrees at 8 bases. Trimming at V came to 10 bases and at J to 3 bases, leaving 13 bases not matched to a gene. The V gene's germline CDR1 is ENHRY and CDR2 SYGVKD. The CDR3 runs 15 residues. CDR3 protein: CATRRGGGTEETQYF. The CDR3 DNA is TGTGCCACCCGCCGGGGGGGAGGGACTGAAGAGACCCAGTACTTC.

V and J are TRBV7-9 and TRBJ2-7; perhaps TRBD1 as D (7 bases). The ends were cut back, 2 bases at V and 6 bases at J, with 20 bases in the middle. Germline V gives CDR1 SEHNR, CDR2 FQNEAQ (reference sequence). The length of the CDR3 is 16 residues. CDR3 sequence: CASSLMGGGTAPEQYF. The CDR3 DNA is TGTGCCAGCAGCTTAATGGGTGGAGGGACAGCCCCCGAGCAGTACTTC. The whole variable domain, remainder taken from reference TRBV7-9 and TRBJ2-7, is DTGVSQNPRHKITKRGQNVTFRCDPISEHNRLYWYRQTLGQGPEFLTYFQNEAQLEKSRLLSDRFSAERPKGSFSTLEIQRTEQGDSAMYLCASSLMGGGTAPEQYFGPGTRLTVT.